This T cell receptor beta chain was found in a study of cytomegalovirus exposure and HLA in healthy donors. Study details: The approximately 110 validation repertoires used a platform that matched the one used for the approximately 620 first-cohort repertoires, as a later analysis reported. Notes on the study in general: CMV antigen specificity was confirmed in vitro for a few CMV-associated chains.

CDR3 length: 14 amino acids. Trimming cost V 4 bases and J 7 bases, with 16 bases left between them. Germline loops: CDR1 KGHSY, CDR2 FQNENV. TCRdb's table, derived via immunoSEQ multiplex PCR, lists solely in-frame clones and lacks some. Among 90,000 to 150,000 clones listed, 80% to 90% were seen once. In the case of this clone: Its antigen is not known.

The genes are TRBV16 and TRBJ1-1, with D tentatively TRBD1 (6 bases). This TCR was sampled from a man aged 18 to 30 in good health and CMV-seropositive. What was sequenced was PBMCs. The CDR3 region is CASSPSGTTREAFF. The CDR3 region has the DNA TGTGCCAGCAGCCCATCAGGGACAACCCGTGAAGCTTTCTTT.